The present TCR beta chain was sequenced within a study of CD8+CD57+ T cells in acquired aplastic anemia. Study in general: DNA recovered from sorted CD4+ and CD8+ cells had a mean of approximately 3.5 ug.

CDR3 length: 15 residues. The germline gives CDR1 SGHTA, CDR2 FQGNSA. V shed 6 bases, J shed 1 base, and the junction held 8 bases outside the gene matches. TCR beta VDJ and CDR3 were profiled, and genomic DNA was the template. TCRdb recomputed calls from the reads with MiXCR, one row per CDR3 protein. The data contain 310,000 or so distinct CDR3 sequences, approximately 58% of them singletons. Remarks on this clonotype: Its antigen is undetermined.

Whole-study findings and limits: The number of CD8+ CDR3 sequences shared by patients and controls was under 35.

Selection for sequencing was limited to patients who had shown CD8+CD57+ cell expansion by flow cytometry. This clonotype originated in a human donor with aplastic anemia. The specimen sequenced was sorted CD4+, CD8+, or CD8+CD57+ T cells (not recorded which) from PBMCs. The chain combines TRBV7-2 with TRBJ1-1; 7 nucleotides align to TRBD1. The CDR3 nucleotides read TGTGCCAGCAGACTGAGACAGGGTCCGAACACTGAAGCTTTCTTT. It specifies CASRLRQGPNTEAFF.